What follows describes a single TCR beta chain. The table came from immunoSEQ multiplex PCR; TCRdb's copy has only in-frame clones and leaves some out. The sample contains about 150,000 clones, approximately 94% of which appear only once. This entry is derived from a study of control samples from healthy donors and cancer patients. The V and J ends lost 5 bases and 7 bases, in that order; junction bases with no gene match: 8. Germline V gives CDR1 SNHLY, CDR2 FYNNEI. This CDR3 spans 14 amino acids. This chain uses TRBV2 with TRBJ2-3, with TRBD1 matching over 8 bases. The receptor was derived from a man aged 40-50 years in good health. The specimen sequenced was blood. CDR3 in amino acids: CASSLGQASHTQYF. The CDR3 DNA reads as TGTGCCAGCAGTTTGGGACAGGCCAGCCATACGCAGTATTTT.